The 5 T cell receptor beta chains reported below all come from one sample, sequenced in a study of cytomegalovirus exposure and HLA in healthy donors. Researchers ran the PCR with 60 Vbeta and 13 Jbeta primers. Data came from immunoSEQ multiplex PCR; TCRdb stores just in-frame clones and leaves some out. Among over 150,000 clones listed, less than 90% were seen once. Sequenced sample: PBMCs. The receptor source for this set is a girl in the first two years of life in good health and CMV-seronegative.

This clone has a handful of counts. The chain employs TRBV7-9 and TRBJ1-2; possible D gene TRBD1, 6 bases. The CDR3 extends over 14 amino acids. Germline values: CDR1 SEHNR, CDR2 FQNEAQ (reference sequence). V shed 5 bases and J shed 3 bases, with 13 bases lying between them. The CDR3 nucleotides read TGTGCCAGCAGCGGTCAGGGGTCCCACTATGGCTACACCTTC. Translating gives CASSGQGSHYGYTF. The full variable domain, completed using reference TRBV7-9 and TRBJ1-2, is DTGVSQNPRHKITKRGQNVTFRCDPISEHNRLYWYRQTLGQGPEFLTYFQNEAQLEKSRLLSDRFSAERPKGSFSTLEIQRTEQGDSAMYLCASSGQGSHYGYTFGSGTRLTVV.

The CDR3 spells CASSRRQGPDEQFF. The CDR3 DNA follows: TGTGCCAGCAGCCGAAGACAGGGTCCCGATGAGCAGTTCTTC. The rearrangement joins TRBV27 to TRBJ2-1; 7 bases match TRBD1. Per the germline V gene, CDR1 is MNHEY and CDR2 is SMNVEV (reference sequence). Trimming cost V 6 bases and J 8 bases; bases outside gene matches: 10. CDR3 length equals 14 residues.

A single count supports this clone. Here the CDR3 DNA reads TGTGCCAGCAGCTCGAACAGGGGGCTATTCTTTACAGATACGCAGTATTTT. Encoded protein: CASSSNRGLFFTDTQYF. The V and J genes are TRBV5-6 and TRBJ2-3; 9 nucleotides line up with TRBD1. The V segment lost 3 bases and the J segment 3 bases; nucleotides outside the gene matches: 11. The CDR3 length is 17 residues. In germline, CDR1 is SGHDT, CDR2 YYEEEE.

This clone was detected a few times. The rearrangement uses TRBV7-9 and TRBJ2-7; D not certain. CDR1 and CDR2 from the germline V gene are SEHNR and FQNEAQ (reference sequence). The CDR3 consists of 11 residues. V was cut by 4 bases and J by 4 bases, with 5 bases left in between. The CDR3: CASSSNYEQYF. CDR3 in DNA: TGTGCCAGCAGCTCAAATTACGAGCAGTACTTC.

V is TRBV6-5 and J is TRBJ1-1; D is undetermined. The germline V gene encodes CDR1 MNHEY and CDR2 SVGAGI. This CDR3 is built from 13 residues. The germline V and J ends were trimmed by 4 bases and 1 base, with 7 bases remaining between them. CDR3 region: CASSWRQNTEAFF. The CDR3 DNA reads as TGTGCCAGCAGTTGGAGGCAGAACACTGAAGCTTTCTTT.